One sample yielded the 25 T cell receptor beta chains listed below, sequenced in a study of identical twins. One entry per CDR3 protein, called by TCRdb with MiXCR from the 5' RACE reads. The repertoire includes 310,000 or so distinct CDR3 sequences, 6.5% to 9.5% of them detected once, and over 2% sits in the top ten. This same sample was also part of a study on yellow fever vaccine responses in identical twins.

Sequencing was carried out using memory (CD45RO+) T cells sorted from blood. Source of these receptors: a woman in her late teens or twenties in good health.

This clonotype was recorded once. This may be a read error: a much more frequent sequence differs by one nucleotide. The gene calls are TRBV20-1 and TRBJ2-5; D is unresolved. The germline V gene has CDR1 DFQATT and CDR2 SNEGSKA (reference sequence). CDR3 length: 13 amino acids. CDR3: CGARGEDQRTQYF. Here the CDR3 DNA reads TGCGGTGCTCGAGGTGAGGACCAGAGGACCCAGTACTTC.

This sequence joins TRBV28 and TRBJ2-2; 9 nucleotides agree with TRBD2. Germline V gives CDR1 MDHEN, CDR2 SYDVKM. The CDR3 spans 17 residues. Trimming took 7 bases from V and 6 from J; bases not matched to a gene: 15. The CDR3 region is CASTSFRAGGRSGELFF. For the CDR3, the DNA is TGTGCCAGCACCTCATTTAGAGCGGGGGGCAGGTCCGGGGAGCTGTTTTTT.

This clonotype was seen repeatedly, ten times or more. The V call is TRBV2, the J call TRBJ1-2, with D possibly matching TRBD1 (5 bases). Germline CDR1 SNHLY, CDR2 FYNNEI. This CDR3 comprises 14 residues. The V gene lost 4 bases and the J gene lost 0 bases, with 9 bases spanning the gap. This chain's CDR3 is CASSGGRANYGYTF. For the CDR3, the DNA is TGTGCCAGCAGTGGCGGCAGGGCTAACTATGGCTACACCTTC.

This clonotype was seen ten or more times. The V call is TRBV4-1, the J call TRBJ1-6; D is uncertain. CDR1 and CDR2 (germline): MGHRA, YSYEKL. V shed 0 bases and J shed 10 bases, with 13 bases lying between them. CDR3 length: 15 amino acids. The CDR3 protein is CASSQEARLGSPLHF. DNA for the CDR3: TGCGCCAGCAGCCAAGAGGCAAGATTGGGGTCACCCCTCCACTTT.

CDR3 amino acids: CASRPSRGLHTGELFF. CDR3 in DNA: TGTGCCAGCAGACCCTCTAGGGGGCTTCACACCGGGGAGCTGTTTTTT. The gene calls are TRBV5-6 and TRBJ2-2, with 7 positions matching TRBD1. The V gene end was trimmed by 5 bases and the J gene end by 3 bases; junction bases not matched to a gene: 10. Germline CDR1 and CDR2: SGHDT and YYEEEE. This CDR3 is 16 amino acids long.

V gene TRBV5-1 combines with J gene TRBJ2-1; D gene uncertain. Germline-derived CDR1 and CDR2 are SGHRS and YFSETQ. Deletions cut 1 base from V and 5 bases from J, with 7 bases between. The CDR3 extends over 13 amino acids. In DNA, the CDR3 is TGCGCCAGCAGCTTGAGTGGGGACAATGAGCAGTTCTTC. Its translation: CASSLSGDNEQFF.

This clonotype came up many times. The genes are TRBV2 and TRBJ1-5; 7 bases map to TRBD1. This CDR3 has 15 residues. V gave up 8 bases and J gave up 1 base; unmatched junction bases: 8. CDR1 is SNHLY, CDR2 FYNNEI, per germline. The DNA for the CDR3 is TGTGCCAGCTCGAGGGGGACAGCAAGCAATCAGCCCCAGCATTTT. Protein product: CASSRGTASNQPQHF.

This clonotype was detected many times. This CDR3 reads CATRSEPWGNQPQHF. The CDR3 nucleotides read TGTGCCACTAGATCTGAGCCCTGGGGCAATCAGCCCCAGCATTTT. The V and J genes are TRBV6-1 and TRBJ1-5; D gene ambiguous. V was shortened by 10 bases and J by 2 bases, with 18 bases between the two germline ends. The CDR3 extends over 15 amino acids. The V gene's germline CDR1 is MNHNS and CDR2 SASEGT.

This clonotype was seen at least ten times. One end of the junction varies from germline; a read error may be responsible. The chain joins TRBV5-1 to TRBJ1-1, with no clear D. Germline CDR1 and CDR2: SGHRS and YFSETQ. This CDR3 region has 11 residues. The CDR3 region is CASTLNTEAFF. The CDR3 nucleotides are TGCGCCAGCACCTTGAACACTGAAGCTTTCTTT.

V is TRBV5-1 and J is TRBJ2-2; D assignment may be TRBD1 or TRBD2 (5 bases each). With 3 bases removed from V and 6 bases from J, the gap between germline ends came to 15 bases. CDR3 length: 15 residues. CDR1 SGHRS and CDR2 YFSETQ come from the germline V gene. The CDR3 here is CASSWDATRAGELFF. The CDR3 DNA is TGCGCCAGCAGCTGGGACGCCACTAGGGCCGGGGAGCTGTTTTTT.

This clonotype was detected many times. This rearrangement joins TRBV10-3 to TRBJ2-5; a possible D gene is TRBD2 (5 bases). This CDR3 spans 13 amino acids. Trimming pared 7 bases from V and 4 bases from J, leaving 13 bases between. Germline V gene data show CDR1 as ENHRY and CDR2 as SYGVKD. The CDR3 coding sequence is TGTGCCATCAAGGAGGTAGCCTCAGAGACCCAGTACTTC. It yields the protein CAIKEVASETQYF.

This clonotype was seen a handful of times. The V call is TRBV7-9, the J call TRBJ1-2; 7 bases line up with TRBD1. V was clipped by 5 bases and J by 6 bases; unmatched bases: 12. This CDR3 comprises 15 residues. CDR1 and CDR2 from the germline V gene are SEHNR and FQNEAQ (reference sequence). Written as DNA, the CDR3 is TGTGCCAGCAGCCGGGGACAGACCTGGGTGGATGGCTACACCTTC. This sequence encodes CASSRGQTWVDGYTF.

The J gene is TRBJ1-2, the V gene TRBV10-3; D uncertain. CDR1 and CDR2 (germline): ENHRY, SYGVKD. The CDR3 contains 13 residues. V lost 6 bases and J lost 5, with 13 bases in between. This CDR3 is CAISGPGIYGYTF. For the CDR3, the DNA is TGTGCCATCAGCGGTCCGGGGATATATGGCTACACCTTC.

This clonotype was seen only a few times. V gene TRBV6-1 combines with J gene TRBJ2-5, with 9 bases identical to TRBD1. Germline V gene lookup returns CDR1 MNHNS and CDR2 SASEGT. V shed 4 bases and J 2 bases; nucleotides not matched to a gene: 5. This CDR3 has 15 residues. CDR3 DNA: TGTGCCAGCAGTGTTGGACAGGGGATTCAAGAGACCCAGTACTTC. Its translation: CASSVGQGIQETQYF.

This clonotype was picked up many times. V gene TRBV6-5 combines with J gene TRBJ1-5; 7 bases agree with TRBD1. Per the germline V gene, CDR1 is MNHEY and CDR2 is SVGAGI. Unmatched junction bases numbered 6, after V lost 3 bases and J lost 1 base. The CDR3 extends over 16 amino acids. The CDR3 DNA is TGTGCCAGCAGTTATGTCAGGGGGGCCAGCAATCAGCCCCAGCATTTT. It translates to CASSYVRGASNQPQHF.

V and J are TRBV6-5 and TRBJ2-1; 11 bases map to TRBD2. With 4 bases clipped from V and 5 bases from J, the junction kept 4 bases outside the gene matches. The CDR3 has 15 amino acids. Germline V gives CDR1 MNHEY, CDR2 SVGAGI. Here the CDR3 reads CASSSGTSGNNEQFF. The DNA of the CDR3 is TGTGCCAGCAGTTCCGGGACTAGCGGAAACAATGAGCAGTTCTTC.

The chain joins TRBV20-1 to TRBJ1-6, with D possibly being TRBD1 (5 bases). CDR3 length equals 15 residues. V was pared by 0 bases and J by 6 bases, with 12 bases between. Germline V CDR1 and CDR2: DFQATT, SNEGSKA (reference sequence). This CDR3 is CSARETGGSNSPLHF. CDR3 coding DNA: TGCAGTGCTAGAGAGACGGGGGGAAGTAATTCACCCCTCCACTTT.

This clonotype was seen a few times. The J gene is TRBJ2-2, the V gene TRBV20-1; D assignment may be TRBD1 or TRBD2 (7 bases each). Germline V CDR1 and CDR2: DFQATT, SNEGSKA (reference sequence). The CDR3 runs to 14 residues. V was shortened by 6 bases and J by 0 bases, with 11 bases between the two germline ends. The DNA for the CDR3 is TGCAGTGCCAGGGGGGGAGCGAACACCGGGGAGCTGTTTTTT. It codes for CSARGGANTGELFF.

This sequence joins TRBV28 and TRBJ2-4, with D hard to call. In germline, CDR1 is MDHEN, CDR2 SYDVKM. The CDR3 sequence is 15 residues long. Trimming removed 10 bases at V and 0 bases at J, with 16 bases between. CDR3 in DNA: TGTGCCATAAGGAGTGGCCAGCTAGCCAAAAACATTCAGTACTTC. As protein: CAIRSGQLAKNIQYF.

This clonotype was picked up a small number of times. V gene TRBV5-5 combines with J gene TRBJ1-6; 8 bases fit TRBD1. The CDR3 has 17 residues. CDR1 is SGHKS, CDR2 YYEKEE, per germline (reference sequence). J lost 0 bases, V lost 3 bases, and 5 bases had no gene match. The CDR3 loop is CASSSPGGSSYNSPLHF. The CDR3 DNA follows: TGTGCCAGCAGCTCGCCAGGGGGCAGCTCCTATAATTCACCCCTCCACTTT.

At least ten counts were recorded for this clonotype. The V gene is TRBV28, the J gene TRBJ2-3, with TRBD2 matching 13 bases. CDR3 size: 15 residues. Germline V gives CDR1 MDHEN, CDR2 SYDVKM. The V segment lost 5 bases and the J segment 6 bases; nucleotides outside the gene matches: 5. The CDR3 protein is CASSPTSGRWDTQYF. The CDR3 DNA sequence: TGTGCCAGCAGTCCGACTAGCGGGAGGTGGGATACGCAGTATTTT.

The chain recombines TRBV4-1 with TRBJ2-5; D possibly corresponds to TRBD2 (7 bases). Trimming took 0 bases from V and 2 from J, leaving 19 bases between them. In germline, CDR1 is MGHRA, CDR2 YSYEKL. CDR3 length equals 18 residues. In DNA form, the CDR3 reads TGCGCCAGCAGCCAAGATGTGGGGCGGGCGGGGGCTCAAGAGACCCAGTACTTC. Translated: CASSQDVGRAGAQETQYF.

The rearrangement joins TRBV29-1 to TRBJ1-2; possible D gene TRBD1, 5 bases. The ends were cut back, 2 bases at V and 8 bases at J, with 9 bases in the middle. CDR1 is SQVTM and CDR2 is ANQGSEA in the germline V gene. CDR3 length: 11 residues. The CDR3: CSVERGGGYTF. The DNA for the CDR3 is TGCAGCGTTGAAAGGGGCGGCGGCTACACCTTC. Based on the CDR3 plus reference TRBV29-1 and TRBJ1-2, the full variable domain is SAVISQKPSRDICQRGTSLTIQCQVDSQVTMMFWYRQQPGQSLTLIATANQGSEATYESGFVIDKFPISRPNLTFSTLTVSNMSPEDSSIYLCSVERGGGYTFGSGTRLTVV.

The chain joins TRBV28 to TRBJ2-3; a weak D match, TRBD1 (5 bases). The CDR3 extends over 14 amino acids. Trimming removed 4 bases from V and 5 bases from J, with 13 bases in between. CDR1 is MDHEN and CDR2 is SYDVKM in the germline V gene. The DNA of the CDR3 is TGTGCCAGCAGTTCACCAGGGTTCCTAGATACGCAGTATTTT. Its protein product is CASSSPGFLDTQYF.

The V and J genes are TRBV7-8 and TRBJ2-3; perhaps TRBD2 as D (6 bases). This CDR3 is built from 15 residues. CDR1 is SGHVS and CDR2 is FQNEAQ in the germline V gene. V gave up 1 base and J gave up 4 bases, with 12 bases separating them. In DNA, the CDR3 is TGTGCCAGCAGCTTAGGTTGGGGGACTGCAGATACGCAGTATTTT. It codes for CASSLGWGTADTQYF.